This TCR beta chain was sequenced for a study of shared clonotypes between healthy human individuals. Study-wide results and caveats: It was observed that 5% to 6.5% of naive CD4 clonotypes were shared across four donors.

Sequenced by immunoSEQ multiplex PCR; TCRdb stores in-frame clones only, minus some. Seen here are around 2.3 million clones, roughly 95% observed once, and the top ten hold roughly 0.13%. Note on this clone: What it binds is not known.

Germline CDR1 is MDHEN and CDR2 is SYDVKM. Between the trimmed V and J ends, which lost 5 bases and 9 bases, there was a span of 16 bases. The length of the CDR3 is 13 residues. The split of CD4+ cells yielded CD45RA+ naive and CD45RA-negative memory subsets. This clonotype was obtained from a man younger than 35 in good health. The rearrangement joins TRBV28 to TRBJ2-5; no definite D call. The sequenced sample consisted of naive CD4+ T cells sorted from blood. Sample subset: CD45RA+ positively selected. Here the CDR3 reads CASSTRRSIPQYF. The CDR3 DNA reads as TGTGCCAGCAGTACCCGCCGATCTATCCCCCAGTACTTC.